Below, 6 T cell receptor beta chains from the same sample are listed, as sequenced in a study of CD8 T cells in Susac syndrome. Reverse transcription used about 0.45 to 1 ug RNA and random hexamers. Via MiXCR, TCRdb re-called the immunoSEQ multiplex PCR reads, giving one row per CDR3 protein. The repertoire holds around 150,000 distinct CDR3 sequences, roughly 95% seen once, with about 0.1% in the top ten. The sequenced material came from CD4+ T cells from PBMCs. The receptors originated from a human donor with multiple sclerosis.

The rearrangement uses TRBV10-3 and TRBJ2-7; 7 nucleotides agree with TRBD2. Per germline, CDR1 ENHRY and CDR2 SYGVKD. V shed 6 bases and J 0 bases; nucleotides not matched to a gene: 2. CDR3 length: 13 amino acids. In DNA form, the CDR3 reads TGTGCCATCAGAGCGGGGTCCTCCTACGAGCAGTACTTC. The encoded protein is CAIRAGSSYEQYF.

The J gene is TRBJ2-3, the V gene TRBV4-3; D is unclear. Germline V CDR1 and CDR2: LGHNA, YSLEER. Trimming pared 0 bases from V and 3 bases from J, leaving 7 bases between. The CDR3 totals 14 residues. CDR3 sequence reads: CASSQDTLTDTQYF. The CDR3 bases are TGCGCCAGCAGCCAAGATACGCTAACAGATACGCAGTATTTT.

The chain combines TRBV29-1 with TRBJ2-2; 7 bases fit TRBD1. The length of the CDR3 is 14 residues. Trimming removed 2 bases from V and 4 bases from J; junction bases left unmatched: 4. Germline V gives CDR1 SQVTM, CDR2 ANQGSEA. In DNA, the CDR3 is TGCAGCGTTGAACGACAGGGACGCACCGGGGAGCTGTTTTTT. Translating it yields CSVERQGRTGELFF.

This clonotype was detected a few times. The rearrangement links TRBV30 to TRBJ1-1; the D is unclear. Germline CDR1 is GTSNPN and CDR2 is SVGIG (reference sequence). Trimming removed 5 bases at V and 0 bases at J, with 4 bases between. The CDR3 spans 11 residues. In nucleotides, the CDR3 is TGTGCCTGGGACCTGAACACTGAAGCTTTCTTT. This gives the protein CAWDLNTEAFF.

The J gene is TRBJ2-7, the V gene TRBV25-1, with TRBD2 as a possible D gene (5 bases). Germline V lookup: CDR1 MGHDK, CDR2 SYGVNS. V was pared by 4 bases and J by 3 bases, with 19 bases between. CDR3 length equals 16 residues. The CDR3 sequence: CASSAALDRGGYEQYF. In DNA form, the CDR3 reads TGTGCCAGCAGTGCGGCCCTGGACCGCGGAGGCTACGAGCAGTACTTC.

The rearrangement links TRBV3-1 to TRBJ2-5, with 15 positions matching TRBD2. The CDR3 is 17 residues long. In germline, CDR1 is LGHDT, CDR2 YNNKEL (reference sequence). After removal of 7 bases from V and 5 bases from J, the junction contained 11 bases not matched to a gene. The CDR3 sequence: CASISRTSGRGTETQYF. The CDR3 DNA sequence: TGTGCCAGCATCTCAAGGACTAGCGGGAGGGGTACGGAGACCCAGTACTTC.